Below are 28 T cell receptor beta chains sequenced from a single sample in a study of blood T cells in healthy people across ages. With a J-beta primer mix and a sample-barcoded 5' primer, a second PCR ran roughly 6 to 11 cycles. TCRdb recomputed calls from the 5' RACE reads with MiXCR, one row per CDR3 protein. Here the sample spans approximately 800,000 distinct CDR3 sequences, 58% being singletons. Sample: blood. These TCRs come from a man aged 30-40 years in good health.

The chain's CDR3 is CASSQSQGAERAYEQYF. CDR3 in DNA: TGCGCCAGCAGCCAAAGTCAGGGTGCCGAGCGGGCCTACGAGCAGTACTTC. The chain is built from TRBV4-1 and TRBJ2-7; perhaps TRBD2 as D (6 bases). Between the trimmed V and J ends, which lost 2 bases and 2 bases, there was a span of 19 bases. The CDR3 extends over 17 amino acids. Germline CDR1 reads MGHRA; CDR2 reads YSYEKL.

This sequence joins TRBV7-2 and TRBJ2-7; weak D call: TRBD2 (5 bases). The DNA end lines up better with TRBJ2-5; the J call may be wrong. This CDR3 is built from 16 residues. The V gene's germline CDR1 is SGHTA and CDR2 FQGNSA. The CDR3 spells CASSLPTGELEETQYF. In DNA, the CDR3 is TGTGCCAGCAGCTTACCGACCGGGGAGCTTGAAGAGACCCAGTACTTC.

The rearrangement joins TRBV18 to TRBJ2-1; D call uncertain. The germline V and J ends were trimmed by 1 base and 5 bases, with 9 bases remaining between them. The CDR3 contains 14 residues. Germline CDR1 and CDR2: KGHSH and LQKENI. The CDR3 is CASSPQTKDNEQFF. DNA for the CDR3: TGTGCCAGCTCACCACAGACCAAAGACAATGAGCAGTTCTTC.

CDR3 sequence: CPRLAPGASREQYF. DNA of the CDR3: TGCCCCCGCTTGGCGCCGGGAGCGTCACGCGAGCAGTACTTC. The chain links TRBV20-1 to TRBJ2-4, with a tentative D call TRBD2 (6 bases). The J call is doubtful: the DNA matches TRBJ2-7 better. This CDR3 comprises 14 residues. The germline CDR1 and CDR2 sequences are DFQATT and SNEGSKA (reference sequence).

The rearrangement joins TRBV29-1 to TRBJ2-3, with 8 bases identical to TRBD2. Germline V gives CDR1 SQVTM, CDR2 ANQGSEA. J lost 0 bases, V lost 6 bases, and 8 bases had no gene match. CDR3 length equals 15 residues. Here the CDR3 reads CSVNSRGGSTDTQYF. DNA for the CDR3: TGCAGCGTCAATTCCCGCGGGGGGAGCACAGATACGCAGTATTTT.

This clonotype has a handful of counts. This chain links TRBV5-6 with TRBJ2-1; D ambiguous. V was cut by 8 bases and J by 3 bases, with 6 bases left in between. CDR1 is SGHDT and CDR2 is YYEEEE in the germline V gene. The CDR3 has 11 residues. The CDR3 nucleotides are TGTGCCAGTCGAAGCTACAATGAGCAGTTCTTC. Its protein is CASRSYNEQFF.

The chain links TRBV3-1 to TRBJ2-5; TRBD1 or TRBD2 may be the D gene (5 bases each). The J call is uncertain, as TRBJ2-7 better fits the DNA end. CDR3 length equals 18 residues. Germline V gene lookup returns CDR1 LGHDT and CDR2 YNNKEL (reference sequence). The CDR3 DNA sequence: TGTGCCAGCAGCCAAGCCCGGATTGGGCGCAGGGACGGGAACGAGCAGTACTTC. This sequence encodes CASSQARIGRRDGNEQYF.

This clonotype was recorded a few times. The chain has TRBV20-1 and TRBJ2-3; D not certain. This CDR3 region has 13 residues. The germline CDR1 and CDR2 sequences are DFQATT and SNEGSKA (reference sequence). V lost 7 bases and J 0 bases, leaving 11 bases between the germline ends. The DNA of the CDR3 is TGCAGTGTCGACCTCGGTAGCACAGATACGCAGTATTTT. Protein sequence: CSVDLGSTDTQYF.

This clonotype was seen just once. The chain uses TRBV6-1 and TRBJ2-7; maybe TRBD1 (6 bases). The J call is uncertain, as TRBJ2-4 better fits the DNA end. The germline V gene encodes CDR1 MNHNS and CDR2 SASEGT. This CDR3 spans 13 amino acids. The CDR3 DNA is TGTGCCAGCCTGCGTGGGGGCTCGGACATTCAGTACTTC. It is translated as CASLRGGSDIQYF.

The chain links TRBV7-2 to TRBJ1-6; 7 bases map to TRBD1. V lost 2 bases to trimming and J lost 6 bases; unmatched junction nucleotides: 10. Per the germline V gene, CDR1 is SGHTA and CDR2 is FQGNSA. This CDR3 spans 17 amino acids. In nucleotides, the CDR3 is TGTGCCAGCAGCTTAAGGAGAAGGGGACAGACTAATTCACCCCTCCACTTT. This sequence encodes CASSLRRRGQTNSPLHF.

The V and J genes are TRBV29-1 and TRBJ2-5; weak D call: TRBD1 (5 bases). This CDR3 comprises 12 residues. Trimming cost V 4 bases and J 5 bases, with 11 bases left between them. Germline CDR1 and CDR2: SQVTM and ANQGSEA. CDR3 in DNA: TGCAGCGTTGGTGTAGGGGCCGAGACCCAGTACTTC. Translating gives CSVGVGAETQYF.

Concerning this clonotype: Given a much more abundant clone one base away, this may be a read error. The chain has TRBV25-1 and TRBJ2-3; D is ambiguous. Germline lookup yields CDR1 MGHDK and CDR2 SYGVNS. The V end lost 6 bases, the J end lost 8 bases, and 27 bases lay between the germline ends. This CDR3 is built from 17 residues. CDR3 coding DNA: TGTGCCAGCAGAACCCAAGCCATAGAAAGGTATAAAGGTACGCAGTATTTT. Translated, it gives CASRTQAIERYKGTQYF.

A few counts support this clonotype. The CDR3 nucleotides are TGCGCCAGCAGTCGGGACAGGGGTTCAGATACGCAGTATTTT. This sequence encodes CASSRDRGSDTQYF. This chain links TRBV5-1 with TRBJ2-3; 10 nucleotides line up with TRBD1. The CDR3 spans 14 residues. V lost 5 bases and J lost 4; bases outside the gene matches: 4. Germline V gives CDR1 SGHRS, CDR2 YFSETQ. The complete variable domain, with remaining parts taken from reference TRBV5-1 and TRBJ2-3, reads KAGVTQTPRYLIKTRGQQVTLSCSPISGHRSVSWYQQTPGQGLQFLFEYFSETQRNKGNFPGRFSGRQFSNSRSEMNVSTLELGDSALYLCASSRDRGSDTQYFGPGTRLTVL.

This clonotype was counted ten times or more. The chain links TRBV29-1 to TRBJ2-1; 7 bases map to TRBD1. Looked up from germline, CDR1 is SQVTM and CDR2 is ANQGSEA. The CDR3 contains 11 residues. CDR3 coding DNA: TGCAGTGCCGTGACAGGGAATGAGCAGTTCTTC. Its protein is CSAVTGNEQFF.

The CDR3 DNA is TGTGCCAGCGGGCGAGACCGAAACAATGAGCAGTTCTTC. It yields the protein CASGRDRNNEQFF. V gene TRBV6-1 combines with J gene TRBJ2-1; D is unresolved. Trimming cost V 8 bases and J 5 bases, with 13 bases left between them. CDR1 is MNHNS and CDR2 is SASEGT in the germline V gene. The CDR3 is 13 amino acids.

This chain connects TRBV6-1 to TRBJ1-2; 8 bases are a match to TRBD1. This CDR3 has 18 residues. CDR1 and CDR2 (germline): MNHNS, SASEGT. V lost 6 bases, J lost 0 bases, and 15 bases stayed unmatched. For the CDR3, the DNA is TGTGCCAGCAGGCGATCCTCCGGGACAGGACTTACTAACTATGGCTACACCTTC. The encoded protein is CASRRSSGTGLTNYGYTF.

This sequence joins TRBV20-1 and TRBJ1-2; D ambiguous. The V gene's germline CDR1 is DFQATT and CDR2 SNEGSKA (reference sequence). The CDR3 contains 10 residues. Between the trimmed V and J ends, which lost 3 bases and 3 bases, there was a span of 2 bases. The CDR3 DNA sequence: TGCAGTGCTAGTGACTATGGCTACACCTTC. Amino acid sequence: CSASDYGYTF.

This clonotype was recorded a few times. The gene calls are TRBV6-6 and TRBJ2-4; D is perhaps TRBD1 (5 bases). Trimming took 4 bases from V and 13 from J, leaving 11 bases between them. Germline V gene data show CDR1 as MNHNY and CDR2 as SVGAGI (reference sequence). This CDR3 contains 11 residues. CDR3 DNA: TGTGCCAGCAGTTTACAGGTGGAGCAGTACTTC. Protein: CASSLQVEQYF.

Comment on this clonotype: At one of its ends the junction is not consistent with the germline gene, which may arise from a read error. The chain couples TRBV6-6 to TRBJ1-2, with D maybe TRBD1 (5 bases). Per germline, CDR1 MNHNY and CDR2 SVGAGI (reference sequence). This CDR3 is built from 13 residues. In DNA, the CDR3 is TGTGCCAGCAGTGACTCAGGGTTGTATGGCTACACCTTC. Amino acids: CASSDSGLYGYTF.

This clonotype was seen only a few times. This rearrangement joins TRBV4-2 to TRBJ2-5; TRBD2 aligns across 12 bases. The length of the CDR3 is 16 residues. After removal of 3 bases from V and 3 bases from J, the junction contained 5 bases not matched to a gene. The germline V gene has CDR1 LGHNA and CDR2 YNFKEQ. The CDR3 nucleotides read TGTGCCAGCAGCCAGACTAGCGGGGGAGCGAAAGAGACCCAGTACTTC. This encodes CASSQTSGGAKETQYF.

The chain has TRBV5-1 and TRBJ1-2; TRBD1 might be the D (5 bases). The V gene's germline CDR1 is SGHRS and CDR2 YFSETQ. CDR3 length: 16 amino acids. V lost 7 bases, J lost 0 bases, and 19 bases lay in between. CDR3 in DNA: TGCGCCAGCCGGGCCAGGGCAGCGGGTCCTAACTATGGCTACACCTTC. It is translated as CASRARAAGPNYGYTF.

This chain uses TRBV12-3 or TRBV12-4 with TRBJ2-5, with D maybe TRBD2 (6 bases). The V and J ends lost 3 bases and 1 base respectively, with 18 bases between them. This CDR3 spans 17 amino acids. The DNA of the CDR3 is TGTGCCAGCAGTTTCGGCTCGTGGCGGGGCCTCCAAGAGACCCAGTACTTC. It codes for CASSFGSWRGLQETQYF.

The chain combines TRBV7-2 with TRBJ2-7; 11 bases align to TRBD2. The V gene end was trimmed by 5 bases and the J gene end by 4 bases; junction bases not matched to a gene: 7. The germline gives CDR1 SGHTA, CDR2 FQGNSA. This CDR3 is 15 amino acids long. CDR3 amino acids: CASSVTSGDLYEQYF. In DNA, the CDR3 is TGTGCCAGCAGCGTGACTAGCGGGGATTTGTACGAGCAGTACTTC.

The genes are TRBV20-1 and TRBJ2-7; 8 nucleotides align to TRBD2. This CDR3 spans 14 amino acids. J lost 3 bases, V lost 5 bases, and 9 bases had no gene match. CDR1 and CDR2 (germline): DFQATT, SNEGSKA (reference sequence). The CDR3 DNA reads TGCAGTGCTTCTCCGGGACTAGGACGCTACGAGCAGTACTTC. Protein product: CSASPGLGRYEQYF.

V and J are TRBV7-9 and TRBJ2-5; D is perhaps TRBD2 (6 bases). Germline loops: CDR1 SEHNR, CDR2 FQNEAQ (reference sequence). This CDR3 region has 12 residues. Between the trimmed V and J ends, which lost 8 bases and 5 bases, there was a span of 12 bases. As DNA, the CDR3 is TGTGCCAGCGGACGGGAGTGGGAGACCCAGTACTTC. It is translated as CASGREWETQYF.

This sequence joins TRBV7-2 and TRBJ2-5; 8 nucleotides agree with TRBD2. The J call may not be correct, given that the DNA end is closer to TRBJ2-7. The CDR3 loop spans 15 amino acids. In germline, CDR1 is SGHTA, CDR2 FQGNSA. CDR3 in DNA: TGTGCCAGCAGCTCCCCCGGGACTAGAGGGGACGAGCAGTACTTC. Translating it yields CASSSPGTRGDEQYF.

Written as DNA, the CDR3 is TGCAGTGCTAGGGGTGAAAGCGGAAGCACAGATACGCAGTATTTT. Translating gives CSARGESGSTDTQYF. The V and J genes are TRBV20-1 and TRBJ2-3, with TRBD2 as a possible D gene (5 bases). Per the germline V gene, CDR1 is DFQATT and CDR2 is SNEGSKA (reference sequence). V lost 3 bases, J lost 0 bases, and 13 bases lay in between. The CDR3 totals 15 residues.

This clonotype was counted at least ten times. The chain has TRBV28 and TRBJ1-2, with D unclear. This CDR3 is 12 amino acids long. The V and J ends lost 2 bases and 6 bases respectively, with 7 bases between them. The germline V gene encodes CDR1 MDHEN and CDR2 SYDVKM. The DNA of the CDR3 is TGTGCCAGCAGTTTAGGATGGAATGGCTACACCTTC. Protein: CASSLGWNGYTF.